This paragraph reports one T cell receptor (beta chain). These data are taken from a study of shared clonotypes between healthy human individuals. TCRdb's table, derived via immunoSEQ multiplex PCR, lists solely in-frame clones and lacks some. The table records 700,000 to 950,000 clones, about 97% of them present only once. The V gene's germline CDR1 is PRHDT and CDR2 FYEKMQ (reference sequence). This CDR3 is built from 16 residues. V gave up 3 bases and J gave up 2 bases; unmatched junction bases: 1. Naive CD8 cells lacked CD45RO, underwent positive selection for CCR7 and left out terminally differentiated effector memory CD45RA+ cells.

This sequence originates from a man aged 25 to 40 in good health. Specimen: naive CD8+ T cells sorted from blood. The chain is built from TRBV13 and TRBJ2-1; 13 bases match TRBD2. CDR3 amino acids: CASSLGLAGTYNEQFF. DNA for the CDR3: TGTGCCAGCAGCTTGGGACTAGCGGGGACCTACAATGAGCAGTTCTTC.